Listed below are T cell receptor beta chains from one sample, sequenced in a study of T-cell reconstitution after alpha-beta-depleted transplantation in children. TCRdb reprocessed the PCR reads with MiXCR, giving one entry per CDR3 protein. This table has some 530,000 distinct CDR3 sequences, 9.5% to 15% appearing once. This sample comprised PBMCs from the stem cell graft donor, obtained from the stem cell graft. These receptors were collected from a human donor who donated a stem cell graft to a child with combined immunodeficiency. CDR3s include the opening cysteine and the closing phenylalanine or tryptophan. D genes are given only for firm matches. Size is omitted from some rows. Given values are once, few, many or a class for expanded clones.

NA	TRBV14	NA	TRBJ2-7	CASSQGKNGAYEQYF	TGTGCCAGCAGCCAAGGAAAGAACGGAGCCTACGAGCAGTACTTC
NA	TRBV28	NA	TRBJ1-4	CASSSSMGPTNEKLFF	TGTGCCAGCAGTTCGTCTATGGGGCCGACTAATGAAAAACTGTTTTTT
NA	TRBV3-1	NA	TRBJ2-3	CASSQDRAGIRTDTQYF	TGTGCCAGCAGCCAAGATAGGGCGGGTATCCGCACAGATACGCAGTATTTT
many	TRBV4-2	NA	TRBJ2-4	CASSQEGNIQYF	TGTGCCAGCAGCCAAGAGGGAAACATTCAGTACTTC
many	TRBV7-2	NA	TRBJ2-1	CASGDYNEQFF	TGTGCCAGCGGTGACTACAATGAGCAGTTCTTC
few	TRBV29-1	NA	TRBJ2-5	CSVVRLLETQYF	TGCAGCGTCGTCCGACTACTAGAGACCCAGTACTTC
many	TRBV6-5	NA	TRBJ2-3	CASSPLPRAADTQYF	TGTGCCAGCAGCCCCCTTCCCAGGGCTGCAGATACGCAGTATTTT
NA	TRBV12-3/TRBV12-4	NA	TRBJ1-5	CASSEGRGRSNQPQHF	TGTGCCAGCAGCGAGGGGCGGGGGCGCAGCAATCAGCCCCAGCATTTT
NA	TRBV6-5	TRBD1	TRBJ2-5	CASSNGQGQETQYF	TGTGCCAGCAGTAACGGACAGGGGCAAGAGACCCAGTACTTC
many	TRBV6-5	TRBD2	TRBJ2-5	CASSLLGGRETQYF	TGTGCCAGCAGTCTCCTCGGGGGGAGAGAGACCCAGTACTTC
few	TRBV20-1	NA	TRBJ2-5	CSALGSSTYQETQYF	TGCAGTGCCCTAGGCAGCAGTACGTACCAAGAGACCCAGTACTTC
few	TRBV12-3/TRBV12-4	NA	TRBJ2-1	CASSLQENRDLYNEQFF	TGTGCCAGCAGTTTACAGGAAAACAGGGACCTTTACAATGAGCAGTTCTTC
many	TRBV5-6	NA	TRBJ2-3	CASSPRPGLRTDTQYF	TGTGCCAGCAGTCCGAGGCCGGGACTTCGCACAGATACGCAGTATTTT
once	TRBV7-9	NA	TRBJ2-2	CASSAPPGTNTGELFF	TGTGCCAGCAGCGCTCCGCCAGGGACAAACACCGGGGAGCTGTTTTTT
NA	TRBV5-5	TRBD2	TRBJ2-1	CASSSHRAGGTSYNEQFF	TGTGCCAGCAGCTCCCACCGAGCGGGGGGCACCTCCTACAATGAGCAGTTCTTC
NA	TRBV27	NA	TRBJ2-3	CAGGIGPDTQYF	TGTGCCGGTGGGATCGGGCCAGATACGCAGTATTTT
NA	TRBV4-3	TRBD2	TRBJ2-1	CASSPGREESWNEQFF	TGCGCCAGCAGCCCGGGACGGGAGGAATCCTGGAATGAGCAGTTCTTC
NA	TRBV6-2/TRBV6-3	NA	TRBJ2-2	CASTPRGVLINTGELFF	TGTGCCAGCACCCCACGTGGGGTCCTCATAAACACCGGGGAGCTGTTTTTT
once	TRBV6-2/TRBV6-3	TRBD1	TRBJ2-4	CASSYSGTGKNIQYF	TGTGCCAGCAGTTACTCCGGGACAGGGAAAAACATTCAGTACTTC
few	TRBV7-2	NA	TRBJ2-7	CASSLVGKGAGFEQYF	TGTGCCAGCAGCTTAGTCGGGAAGGGAGCGGGCTTCGAGCAGTACTTC
many	TRBV7-8	TRBD1	TRBJ2-7	CASSLQVGQEYEQYF	TGTGCCAGCAGCTTACAGGTCGGACAGGAGTACGAGCAGTACTTC
NA	TRBV9	NA	TRBJ1-4	CASSVVGGLGKLFF	TGTGCCAGCAGCGTAGTTGGCGGATTGGGAAAACTGTTTTTT
few	TRBV7-2	NA	TRBJ2-1	CASSLDSREQFF	TGTGCCAGCAGCCTAGACTCCCGTGAGCAGTTCTTC
few	TRBV10-3	NA	TRBJ2-3	CASKGGKTDTQYF	TGTGCCTCTAAAGGGGGGAAGACAGATACGCAGTATTTT
NA	TRBV11-2	TRBD2	TRBJ2-2	CASSFELAGGSRELFF	TGTGCCAGCAGCTTCGAACTAGCGGGGGGCTCCCGGGAGCTGTTTTTT
NA	TRBV19	NA	TRBJ1-5	CASSIQGWRGNQPQHF	TGTGCCAGTAGTATACAAGGGTGGAGGGGCAATCAGCCCCAGCATTTT
NA	TRBV4-3	NA	TRBJ1-2	CASSSGTGTYGYTF	TGCGCCAGCAGTTCCGGGACCGGGACCTATGGCTACACCTTC
NA	TRBV11-1	TRBD2	TRBJ2-1	CASTEGTSGGALFNEQFF	TGTGCCAGCACCGAAGGGACTAGCGGGGGGGCCCTCTTCAATGAGCAGTTCTTC
few	TRBV7-2	NA	TRBJ1-6	CASSLVGFRVEDSPLHF	TGTGCCAGCAGCTTAGTCGGGTTCCGAGTGGAAGATTCACCCCTCCACTTT